This T cell receptor (beta chain) was documented in a study of neurological immune-mediated disorders. Study findings and constraints: The greatest TCR clonal expansion occurred in HTLV-1-associated myelopathy and the least in multiple sclerosis, which fell below healthy controls. Expanded clones shared no identical CDR3 amino acid sequences across subjects, which suggested private TCR-beta repertoires in all groups.

Time point specified: longitudinal time-point 3. PBMCs numbering 2 million and stored at -80 C yielded the unsorted libraries. TCRdb fed the 5' RACE reads into MiXCR, producing one record per CDR3 protein. The repertoire holds roughly 100,000 distinct CDR3 sequences, with 11% as singletons. As concerns this clonotype: Its cognate antigen is unknown.

V was clipped by 6 bases and J by 5 bases; unmatched bases: 15. CDR1 is SGHRS and CDR2 is YFSETQ in the germline V gene. The CDR3 is 17 amino acids. Sequencing was performed on PBMCs. The clonotype was recovered from a female donor with HTLV-1-associated myelopathy (HAM/TSP). The chain combines TRBV5-1 with TRBJ2-2; the match to TRBD1 covers 8 bases. The CDR3 DNA follows: TGCGCCAGCACTCCGAACCCGGGACAGGTTCTTACCGGGGAGCTGTTTTTT. This gives the protein CASTPNPGQVLTGELFF.